The 24 T cell receptor beta chains in this list originate from one sample, sequenced in a study of CD8+CD57+ T cells in acquired aplastic anemia. Genomic DNA served as template for TCR beta VDJ and CDR3 profiling. TCRdb processed the reads anew with MiXCR; each CDR3 protein has one entry. The top ten clones hold more than 3.5% of a sample with about 400,000 distinct CDR3 sequences, around 68% of them seen once. Sample: sorted CD4+, CD8+, or CD8+CD57+ T cells (not recorded which) from PBMCs. These receptors came from a human donor in good health, serving as a control.

The chain is built from TRBV5-1 and TRBJ2-6; D is unclear. Trimming stripped 2 bases from V and 4 bases from J, with 10 bases between. CDR1 is SGHRS, CDR2 YFSETQ, per germline. The CDR3 has 15 residues. CDR3 nucleotides: TGCGCCAGCAGCTTTACATCGACAGGGGCCAACGTCCTGACTTTC. Its translation is CASSFTSTGANVLTF.

The gene calls are TRBV11-2 and TRBJ2-7; D tentatively fits TRBD1 or TRBD2 (6 bases each). V was trimmed by 5 bases and J by 3 bases, leaving 29 bases between them. Germline CDR1 and CDR2: SGHAT and FQNNGV. The CDR3 sequence is 19 residues long. CDR3 coding DNA: TGTGCCAGCAGCCGAGGGGGGACCCCTATCCTACGACGGTACTACGAGCAGTACTTC. Protein sequence: CASSRGGTPILRRYYEQYF.

The chain combines TRBV15 with TRBJ2-5; 7 bases map to TRBD1. This CDR3 spans 14 amino acids. The junction had 4 bases not matched to a gene; V was cut back by 1 base and J by 5 bases. Germline assignment: CDR1 LNHNV and CDR2 YYDKDF (reference sequence). CDR3 residues: CATSRVGQAETQYF. The CDR3 region has the DNA TGTGCCACCAGCAGAGTAGGACAGGCGGAGACCCAGTACTTC.

Turning to this clonotype: The conserved closing phenylalanine or tryptophan is absent in this CDR3, likely reflecting a read error. The DNA is left out, because the CDR3 cannot be placed on it with certainty; the CDR3 is given as TCRdb lists it. The chain is built from TRBV7-2 and TRBJ1-2. Looked up from germline, CDR1 is SGHTA and CDR2 is FQGNSA. The CDR3 totals 13 residues, both ends included. CDR3 protein: CASSLAGVEFYEL.

The rearrangement joins TRBV20-1 to TRBJ1-1; no definite D call. Deletions cut 0 bases from V and 2 bases from J, with 7 bases between. There are 13 residues in the CDR3. CDR1 is DFQATT and CDR2 is SNEGSKA in the germline V gene (reference sequence). This CDR3 reads CSARDNGNTEAFF. The CDR3 DNA reads TGCAGTGCTAGAGATAACGGAAACACTGAAGCTTTCTTT.

About this clonotype: Relative to the germline gene, one junction end is altered; a read error may explain this. The chain carries TRBV6-5 and TRBJ1-2; TRBD1 might be the D (5 bases). The germline V gene has CDR1 MNHEY and CDR2 SVGAGI. The CDR3 sequence is 13 residues long. For the CDR3, the DNA is TGTGCCAGCAGTTACCTTGGGGGGGATGGCTGCACCTTC. It translates to CASSYLGGDGCTF.

This clonotype was recorded at least ten times. The chain has TRBV18 and TRBJ2-7, with D maybe TRBD2 (6 bases). Germline V gene lookup returns CDR1 KGHSH and CDR2 LQKENI. This CDR3 has 12 residues. Trimming took 2 bases from V and 4 from J, leaving 6 bases between them. CDR3 amino acids: CASSPGGYEQYF. Here the CDR3 DNA reads TGTGCCAGCTCACCAGGGGGGTACGAGCAGTACTTC.

This clonotype was seen at least ten times. This sequence joins TRBV27 and TRBJ2-7; D is possibly TRBD1 or TRBD2 (5 bases each). V was pared by 5 bases and J by 2 bases, with 13 bases between. The CDR3 is made up of 14 amino acids. Per germline, CDR1 MNHEY and CDR2 SMNVEV (reference sequence). The chain's CDR3 is CASSPWDAPYEQYF. DNA of the CDR3: TGTGCCAGCAGTCCATGGGACGCCCCCTACGAGCAGTACTTC.

A remark on this clonotype: This could be a read error, since a much larger clone is one nucleotide away. CDR3 DNA: TGTGCCAGCAAACAGGGGCCAGGAAGTAGGTACACCTTC. Protein: CASKQGPGSRYTF. The V and J genes are TRBV10-3 and TRBJ1-2; 7 bases are shared with TRBD1. Germline V lookup: CDR1 ENHRY, CDR2 SYGVKD. V trimming: 10 bases; J trimming: 11 bases; junction bases outside the gene matches: 16. The CDR3 runs 13 residues.

This clonotype was found many times. CDR3 nucleotide sequence: TGCAGTGCTAGCACCCCAGGGGGCGGGCAGCCCCAGCATTTT. Amino acids: CSASTPGGGQPQHF. The chain has TRBV20-1 and TRBJ1-5; 8 bases map to TRBD1. This CDR3 region has 14 residues. V lost 3 bases to trimming and J lost 7 bases; unmatched junction nucleotides: 8. The germline gives CDR1 DFQATT, CDR2 SNEGSKA (reference sequence).

The count of this clonotype is one. One end of the junction is discordant with germline, which a read error may explain. The chain uses TRBV5-1 and TRBJ1-4, with no clear D. This CDR3 contains 14 residues. CDR1 is SGHRS and CDR2 is YFSETQ in the germline V gene. DNA for the CDR3: TGTGCCACCAGCAGAGATGGTGGGCTTGGAAAACTGCTTTTT. This gives the protein CATSRDGGLGKLLF.

Notes on this clonotype: One end of the junction varies from germline; a read error may be responsible. This rearrangement joins TRBV5-1 to TRBJ2-7; TRBD1 agrees at 10 bases. Germline lookup yields CDR1 SGHRS and CDR2 YFSETQ. CDR3 length: 14 residues. The CDR3 loop is CASTYGQGVDEQYF. In nucleotides, the CDR3 is TGTGCCAGCACCTACGGACAGGGGGTCGACGAGCAGTACTTC. Full variable domain (rest looked up from reference TRBV5-1 and TRBJ2-7): KAGVTQTPRYLIKTRGQQVTLSCSPISGHRSVSWYQQTPGQGLQFLFEYFSETQRNKGNFPGRFSGRQFSNSRSEMNVSTLELGDSALYLCASTYGQGVDEQYFGPGTRLTVT.

This chain connects TRBV25-1 to TRBJ2-7; TRBD2 aligns across 7 bases. Trimming removed 5 bases from V and 7 bases from J; junction bases left unmatched: 14. CDR3 size: 15 residues. Germline V CDR1 and CDR2: MGHDK, SYGVNS. The CDR3 sequence: CASSPLDGGSGEQYF. Here the CDR3 DNA reads TGTGCCAGCAGTCCCCTCGACGGGGGGTCCGGGGAGCAGTACTTC.

The chain links TRBV10-3 to TRBJ2-7; D not certain. Per the germline V gene, CDR1 is ENHRY and CDR2 is SYGVKD. Trimming removed 4 bases from V and 3 bases from J, with 7 bases in between. The length of the CDR3 is 12 residues. CDR3 amino acids: CAISAGNYEQYF. CDR3 sequence (DNA): TGTGCCATCAGTGCAGGAAACTACGAGCAGTACTTC.

CDR3 sequence (DNA): TGCAGTGCCCTGCGGCCGGGGGCGCGATACACCTTC. Residues: CSALRPGARYTF. The chain combines TRBV20-1 with TRBJ1-2; the D gene is possibly TRBD1 (6 bases). V was clipped by 6 bases and J by 11 bases, with 19 bases between them. CDR1 DFQATT and CDR2 SNEGSKA come from the germline V gene (reference sequence). CDR3 length: 12 amino acids.

To note about this clonotype: This may come from a read error, since a much larger clone is one base off. This rearrangement joins TRBV30 to TRBJ1-2; D is uncertain. V was trimmed by 1 base and J by 8 bases, leaving 14 bases between them. This CDR3 has 13 amino acids. From germline, CDR1 is GTSNPN and CDR2 SVGIG (reference sequence). In DNA, the CDR3 is TGTGCCTGGAGTGACACAATGGACGACGGCTACACCTTC. It is translated as CAWSDTMDDGYTF.

The chain joins TRBV2 to TRBJ1-2, with 12 bases identical to TRBD1. This CDR3 spans 15 amino acids. Unmatched junction bases numbered 3, after V lost 5 bases and J lost 2 bases. The germline V gene has CDR1 SNHLY and CDR2 FYNNEI. CDR3 in DNA: TGTGCCAGCAGTCCCGGGACAGGGGGCAACTATGGCTACACCTTC. Translating gives CASSPGTGGNYGYTF. Using reference TRBV2 and TRBJ1-2 for the parts outside the CDR3, the full variable domain is EPEVTQTPSHQVTQMGQEVILRCVPISNHLYFYWYRQILGQKVEFLVSFYNNEISEKSEIFDDQFSVERPDGSNFTLKIRSTKLEDSAMYFCASSPGTGGNYGYTFGSGTRLTVV.

The rearrangement joins TRBV6-1 to TRBJ2-7; D might be TRBD2 (7 bases). The V gene lost 5 bases and the J gene lost 3 bases, with 17 bases spanning the gap. CDR3 length: 15 amino acids. Per the germline V gene, CDR1 is MNHNS and CDR2 is SASEGT. The CDR3 protein is CASSQRKGGNYEQYF. The CDR3 bases are TGTGCCAGCAGTCAAAGAAAGGGGGGGAACTACGAGCAGTACTTC.

V usage is TRBV5-1 and J usage is TRBJ2-7; D not certain. V was trimmed by 2 bases and J by 2 bases, leaving 17 bases between them. Germline lookup yields CDR1 SGHRS and CDR2 YFSETQ. The CDR3 loop spans 16 amino acids. As DNA, the CDR3 is TGCGCCAGCAGCTTCTACTATGACAATGAACCCTACGAGCAGTACTTC. Its protein product is CASSFYYDNEPYEQYF.

The chain uses TRBV5-1 and TRBJ1-1; unclear D gene. Trimming took off 0 bases at V and 1 base at J, with 16 bases between the two ends. The CDR3 length is 17 residues. The germline CDR1 and CDR2 sequences are SGHRS and YFSETQ. The CDR3 nucleotides read TGCGCCAGCAGCTTGGTGGGTCTAGATGCTCAGAACACTGAAGCTTTCTTT. Translated, it gives CASSLVGLDAQNTEAFF.

As regards this clonotype: The germline gene is not matched at one end of the junction; a read error may be the cause. The J gene is TRBJ2-3, the V gene TRBV11-2; D might be TRBD1 or TRBD2, each matching 6 bases. Germline V gene sequence: CDR1 SGHAT, CDR2 FQNNGV. The length of the CDR3 is 17 residues. The CDR3, as DNA: TGTGCCGGCAGCATAAACCGGATCGGGGGCTTCAAAGATACGCAGTATTTT. Its protein is CAGSINRIGGFKDTQYF.

The V and J genes are TRBV10-2 and TRBJ2-2; D not resolved. The germline gives CDR1 WSHSY, CDR2 SAAADI. The CDR3 is made up of 14 amino acids. The germline V and J ends were trimmed by 7 bases and 11 bases, with 20 bases remaining between them. The CDR3 coding sequence is TGCGCCAGCACAAAAACAGTGGGCTACACTGAGCTGTTTTTT. It specifies CASTKTVGYTELFF.

Many counts were recorded for this clonotype. The chain carries TRBV7-8 and TRBJ1-3; tentative D call: TRBD1 (5 bases). The V gene's germline CDR1 is SGHVS and CDR2 FQNEAQ. The CDR3 length is 16 residues. Trimming removed 1 base from V and 4 bases from J, with 14 bases in between. The CDR3 region is CASSLVGRASGNTIYF. DNA of the CDR3: TGTGCCAGCAGCTTAGTGGGCAGGGCGTCCGGAAACACCATATATTTT.

Concerning this clonotype itself: One end of the junction does not line up with germline, which may come from a read error. J is TRBJ2-5 and V is TRBV7-2; 11 nucleotides match TRBD2. The end of the DNA aligns better with TRBJ2-7, so the J call may be wrong. In germline, CDR1 is SGHTA, CDR2 FQGNSA. The CDR3 sequence is 14 residues long. The CDR3 region has the DNA TGTGCCAGCAGCGTAGCGGGAGGGGGCCACGAGCAGTACTTC. Residues: CASSVAGGGHEQYF.